These 21 T cell receptor beta chains were sequenced from one sample in a study of OX40 agonist ivuxolimab in advanced cancers. Method: immunoSEQ multiplex PCR; TCRdb's copy keeps in-frame clones and lacks some. The sample holds around 92,000 clones, 93% seen once. Sequencing was performed on CD4+ or CD8+ T cells sorted from blood, taken in a trial of the OX40 agonist ivuxolimab. These receptors all stem from an adult with an advanced solid tumor such as melanoma, head and neck, liver or kidney cancer.

The rearrangement uses TRBV7-9 and TRBJ1-2; no definite D call. Germline assignment: CDR1 SEHNR and CDR2 FQNEAQ (reference sequence). Trimming removed 4 bases at V and 4 bases at J, with 16 bases between. The CDR3 runs 15 residues. CDR3 loop: CASSSRQGERYGYTF. The CDR3 DNA follows: TGTGCCAGCAGCTCAAGACAAGGCGAGCGCTATGGCTACACCTTC.

V and J are TRBV28 and TRBJ2-7; 7 nucleotides agree with TRBD1. Germline CDR1 is MDHEN and CDR2 is SYDVKM. CDR3 length: 16 residues. J lost 1 base, V lost 7 bases, and 13 bases had no gene match. In DNA form, the CDR3 reads TGTGCCAGCACCCACACCTTGGGCAGGGGGTCCTACGAGCAGTACTTC. This codes for CASTHTLGRGSYEQYF.

This CDR3 is CASSFAGVGYNEQFF. The DNA for the CDR3 is TGTGCCAGCAGTTTTGCGGGCGTAGGCTACAATGAGCAGTTCTTC. The genes are TRBV28 and TRBJ2-1, with D possibly being TRBD2 (5 bases). Germline CDR1 is MDHEN and CDR2 is SYDVKM. The V and J ends lost 3 bases and 3 bases respectively, with 12 bases between them. This CDR3 comprises 15 residues.

The rearrangement joins TRBV6-1 to TRBJ2-2; D is uncertain. V was shortened by 6 bases and J by 3 bases, with 14 bases between the two germline ends. Germline V gene sequence: CDR1 MNHNS, CDR2 SASEGT. The CDR3 covers 15 residues. The CDR3 protein is CASRTDVGYTGELFF. CDR3 coding DNA: TGTGCCAGCAGGACCGATGTGGGGTACACCGGGGAGCTGTTTTTT.

This clone was counted once. This rearrangement joins TRBV10-3 to TRBJ2-2, with 9 bases lining up with TRBD1. Germline CDR1 reads ENHRY; CDR2 reads SYGVKD. Losses at the gene ends were 6 bases for V and 2 bases for J; bases not matched to a gene: 1. The CDR3 has 14 residues. CDR3 DNA sequence: TGTGCCATCAGGGGACAGGGAAACACCGGGGAGCTGTTTTTT. Amino acids: CAIRGQGNTGELFF.

Comment on this clone: Additional DNA sequences in this sample encode the identical CDR3. The J gene is TRBJ1-5, the V gene TRBV28, with D possibly matching TRBD1 (5 bases). The CDR3 spans 16 residues. Germline V CDR1 and CDR2: MDHEN, SYDVKM. The V gene lost 1 base and the J gene lost 2 bases, with 12 bases spanning the gap. The CDR3 coding sequence is TGTGCCAGCAGTTTATCCCAGGGCCGGGGCAATCAGCCCCAGCATTTT. Amino acid sequence: CASSLSQGRGNQPQHF.

V gene TRBV5-6 combines with J gene TRBJ1-2; the D gene is possibly TRBD1 (5 bases). CDR1 is SGHDT and CDR2 is YYEEEE in the germline V gene. V shed 6 bases and J shed 4 bases, with 16 bases lying between them. There are 14 residues in the CDR3. CDR3 region: CASIRDGLGYGYTF. The DNA for the CDR3 is TGTGCCAGCATCAGGGATGGCCTCGGCTATGGCTACACCTTC.

The chain couples TRBV4-3 to TRBJ1-2, with a weak D call TRBD1 (5 bases). Trimming shortened V by 4 bases and J by 9 bases, and 15 bases separated the two germline ends. Germline assignment: CDR1 LGHNA and CDR2 YSLEER. CDR3 length: 13 residues. The CDR3 loop is CASSLRGGERYTF. In DNA form, the CDR3 reads TGCGCCAGCAGCCTTCGCGGAGGGGAGCGCTACACCTTC.

The chain employs TRBV6-5 and TRBJ2-2; D is perhaps TRBD2 (6 bases). This CDR3 contains 15 residues. The V end was cut by 3 bases, the J end by 7 bases, with 15 bases between. Germline V gene sequence: CDR1 MNHEY, CDR2 SVGAGI. CDR3 region: CASSYVWTTLGELFF. CDR3 bases: TGTGCCAGCAGTTATGTTTGGACTACCCTCGGGGAGCTGTTTTTT.

The CDR3 DNA sequence: TGTGCCAGCAGCCCCACGAGACTAGAGACCCAGTACTTC. Its protein is CASSPTRLETQYF. The J gene is TRBJ2-5, the V gene TRBV11-3, with D hard to call. This CDR3 has 13 residues. CDR1 and CDR2 from the germline V gene are SGHNT and YENEEA. V lost 5 bases and J 4 bases, leaving 11 bases between the germline ends. The complete variable domain, with remaining parts taken from reference TRBV11-3 and TRBJ2-5, reads EAGVVQSPRYKIIEKKQPVAFWCNPISGHNTLYWYLQNLGQGPELLIRYENEEAVDDSQLPKDRFSAERLKGVDSTLKIQPAELGDSAVYLCASSPTRLETQYFGPGTRLLVL.

The V call is TRBV6-1, the J call TRBJ2-7; D call uncertain. CDR1 MNHNS and CDR2 SASEGT come from the germline V gene. Deletions cut 1 base from V and 2 bases from J, with 9 bases between. The length of the CDR3 is 14 residues. The DNA of the CDR3 is TGTGCCAGCAGTGAAGAAGTTTCAGCCTACGAGCAGTACGTC. This translates into CASSEEVSAYEQYV.

The V and J genes are TRBV18 and TRBJ1-3; D gene uncertain. The CDR3 has 14 residues. V was cut by 0 bases and J by 4 bases, with 7 bases left in between. The germline V gene has CDR1 KGHSH and CDR2 LQKENI. The CDR3 here is CASSPPSRGNTIYF. The CDR3 nucleotides are TGTGCCAGCTCACCACCTTCGAGAGGAAACACCATATATTTT. The complete variable domain, with remaining parts taken from reference TRBV18 and TRBJ1-3, reads NAGVMQNPRHLVRRRGQEARLRCSPMKGHSHVYWYRQLPEEGLKFMVYLQKENIIDESGMPKERFSAEFPKEGPSILRIQQVVRGDSAAYFCASSPPSRGNTIYFGEGSWLTVV.

This CDR3 reads CASSYSVTSGHQPQHF. In DNA form, the CDR3 reads TGTGCCAGCAGTTACTCGGTGACGAGTGGGCATCAGCCCCAGCATTTT. The chain carries TRBV6-6 and TRBJ1-5, with D hard to call. CDR3 length: 16 residues. The germline V and J ends were trimmed by 0 bases and 5 bases, with 14 bases remaining between them. Per the germline V gene, CDR1 is MNHNY and CDR2 is SVGAGI (reference sequence).

The V call is TRBV29-1, the J call TRBJ1-4; the match to TRBD1 covers 7 bases. This CDR3 comprises 13 residues. Germline V gene data show CDR1 as SQVTM and CDR2 as ANQGSEA. J was trimmed by 8 bases and V by 4 bases; bases with no gene match: 7. For the CDR3, the DNA is TGCAGCGTTGGACAGGGTTGGAACGAAAAACTGTTTTTT. Encoded protein: CSVGQGWNEKLFF.

The chain carries TRBV7-3 and TRBJ2-1, with 7 bases identical to TRBD1. The V and J ends lost 5 bases and 6 bases, in that order; junction bases with no gene match: 10. CDR1 and CDR2 from the germline V gene are SGHTA and FQGTGA. The CDR3 runs 15 residues. The CDR3 DNA is TGTGCCAGCAGCCGCCTAGGTCAGGGGGTCAATGAGCAGTTCTTC. Protein sequence: CASSRLGQGVNEQFF.

V is TRBV7-3 and J is TRBJ2-1; 8 nucleotides match TRBD2. Trimming removed 5 bases from V and 7 bases from J; junction bases left unmatched: 10. The CDR3 sequence is 15 residues long. CDR1 is SGHTA and CDR2 is FQGTGA in the germline V gene. CDR3 sequence reads: CASSPPGGAGNEQFF. DNA for the CDR3: TGTGCCAGCAGCCCTCCGGGGGGGGCGGGAAATGAGCAGTTCTTC. Filled out from reference TRBV7-3 and TRBJ2-1, the complete variable domain reads GAGVSQTPSNKVTEKGKYVELRCDPISGHTALYWYRQSLGQGPEFLIYFQGTGAADDSGLPNDRFFAVRPEGSVSTLKIQRTERGDSAVYLCASSPPGGAGNEQFFGPGTRLTVL.

The rearrangement uses TRBV10-3 and TRBJ1-1; D gene unclear. V lost 2 bases to trimming and J lost 9 bases, with 13 bases between them. This CDR3 has 13 amino acids. Germline V CDR1 and CDR2: ENHRY, SYGVKD. CDR3 protein: CAISEGREYQAFF. CDR3 nucleotides: TGTGCCATCAGTGAGGGGAGGGAGTACCAAGCTTTCTTT.

The V call is TRBV28, the J call TRBJ1-2, with D unclear. The germline V gene has CDR1 MDHEN and CDR2 SYDVKM. This CDR3 comprises 14 residues. V lost 2 bases and J 8 bases, leaving 15 bases between the germline ends. This chain's CDR3 is CASSLPFGERGYTF. The CDR3 bases are TGTGCCAGCAGTTTACCCTTCGGGGAGAGAGGCTACACCTTC.

This clone was observed once. The chain recombines TRBV6-5 with TRBJ1-2; perhaps TRBD1 as D (5 bases). The V gene lost 5 bases and the J gene lost 9 bases, with 13 bases spanning the gap. The germline CDR1 and CDR2 sequences are MNHEY and SVGAGI. CDR3 length: 12 residues. The CDR3 nucleotides read TGTGCCAGCAGTGTACAGGTTTTACGCTACACCTTC. Protein sequence: CASSVQVLRYTF.

This clone showed up just a few times. The chain joins TRBV19 to TRBJ2-2; no firm D call. This CDR3 region has 13 residues. The V end was cut by 5 bases, the J end by 0 bases, with 4 bases between. CDR1 and CDR2 (germline): LNHDA, SQIVND (reference sequence). CDR3 sequence: CASSVTNTGELFF. CDR3 sequence (DNA): TGTGCCAGTAGTGTAACGAACACCGGGGAGCTGTTTTTT.

The rearrangement uses TRBV30 and TRBJ2-4; TRBD1 matches at 9 bases. CDR1 and CDR2 (germline): GTSNPN, SVGIG (reference sequence). CDR3 length: 13 amino acids. The junction had 3 bases not matched to a gene; V was cut back by 2 bases and J by 7 bases. The CDR3 coding sequence is TGTGCCTGGAGTACAGGGGGCGAGAACATTCAGTACTTC. Translating it yields CAWSTGGENIQYF.